Following are 9 T cell receptor beta chains from one sample sequenced in a study of spatial heterogeneity in lung cancer. TCRdb re-called the 5' RACE reads through MiXCR, storing one row per CDR3 protein. In the table there are some 2,500 distinct CDR3 sequences, roughly 4.5% of which are singletons. Time point: sample taken at primary tumor resection. No cells were sorted before sequencing. The whole RNA sequenced was extracted from tumor, nontumor lung or frozen PBMC. The source material was normal lung tissue next to the tumor, sampled at surgery. The source of these receptors is a female donor with early-stage non-small cell lung cancer.

This clonotype was found many times. This beta chain came through as a stray read in a library set up for alpha chains, and its size says little. The V call is TRBV9, the J call TRBJ2-1; weak D call: TRBD2 (6 bases). CDR3 length: 14 residues. Trimming took 6 bases from V and 9 from J, leaving 19 bases between them. Germline CDR1 is SGDLS and CDR2 is YYNGEE. The CDR3 nucleotides read TGTGCCAGCAACCGGGAGCTTCAGGAGAGTGAGCAGTTCTTC. It encodes CASNRELQESEQFF.

This clonotype has ten or more counts. Since it is a stray read in a library aimed at alpha chains, this beta chain has a size that is not meaningful. The chain is built from TRBV7-8 and TRBJ2-3, with 8 positions matching TRBD1. CDR1 is SGHVS and CDR2 is FQNEAQ in the germline V gene. The CDR3 spans 17 residues. Trimming removed 1 base from V and 3 bases from J; junction bases left unmatched: 9. The CDR3 DNA reads TGTGCCAGCAGCTTAGTAGCCAGGGGGCTTTCGACAGATACGCAGTATTTT. Its translation is CASSLVARGLSTDTQYF.

This clonotype was counted many times. For a library built for alpha chains, this beta chain is a stray read; little rests on its size. The chain links TRBV6-5 to TRBJ2-6; no reliable D call. The CDR3 extends over 16 amino acids. V lost 6 bases, J lost 0 bases, and 12 bases lay in between. Germline V lookup: CDR1 MNHEY, CDR2 SVGAGI. CDR3 region: CASRSVSFSGANVLTF. CDR3 sequence (DNA): TGTGCCAGCAGGTCGGTCTCATTCTCTGGGGCCAACGTCCTGACTTTC.

In this sample, this clonotype turned up many times. Within a library made for alpha chains, this beta chain is off target, and its count is uninformative. The chain joins TRBV20-1 to TRBJ1-6; D is uncertain. CDR1 DFQATT and CDR2 SNEGSKA come from the germline V gene (reference sequence). This CDR3 is 14 amino acids long. The germline V and J ends were trimmed by 3 bases and 2 bases, with 8 bases remaining between them. The CDR3 DNA sequence: TGCAGTGCTAGCGATGGAACCTATAATTCACCCCTCCACTTT. It yields the protein CSASDGTYNSPLHF.

This clonotype qualifies as medium-sized. As an off-target read in a library built for alpha chains, this beta chain has a frequency of little significance. The rearrangement links TRBV7-2 to TRBJ2-3, with D possibly TRBD1 on 5 matching bases. Germline V gene lookup returns CDR1 SGHTA and CDR2 FQGNSA. V lost 1 base to trimming and J lost 6 bases, with 17 bases between them. CDR3 length equals 16 residues. CDR3 sequence reads: CASSLVRYRSGDTQYF. DNA of the CDR3: TGTGCCAGCAGCTTAGTCCGCTACCGTTCAGGGGATACGCAGTATTTT.

In this sample, this clonotype is medium-sized (0.01 to 0.1%). The size of this beta chain means little, since it is a stray read in a library made for alpha chains. V and J are TRBV4-1 and TRBJ1-5, with unresolved D. The CDR3 length is 15 residues. The germline V gene encodes CDR1 MGHRA and CDR2 YSYEKL. V lost 0 bases, J lost 6 bases, and 12 bases lay in between. In DNA, the CDR3 is TGCGCCAGCAGCCAAGAATTAGGTTTCGGTCAGCCCCAGCATTTT. It encodes CASSQELGFGQPQHF.

By its share, this clonotype is large. This beta chain is an off-target read within a library intended for alpha chains, so its frequency means little. This chain joins TRBV19 and TRBJ2-5; D remains ambiguous. V shed 3 bases and J shed 2 bases, with 7 bases lying between them. The CDR3 contains 13 residues. Germline loops: CDR1 LNHDA, CDR2 SQIVND (reference sequence). CDR3 in amino acids: CASSIRQQETQYF. The CDR3 bases are TGTGCCAGTAGTATCCGGCAGCAAGAGACCCAGTACTTC.

This clonotype is termed medium-sized. With the library built for alpha chains, this beta chain is off target and its frequency is not meaningful. The chain links TRBV12-3 or TRBV12-4 to TRBJ2-1, with D unresolved. This CDR3 region has 11 residues. The ends were cut back, 5 bases at V and 9 bases at J, with 8 bases in the middle. The CDR3 sequence is CASSLEIEQFF. The CDR3 bases are TGTGCCAGCAGTCTGGAAATTGAGCAGTTCTTC.

At least ten counts were recorded for this clonotype. The library was prepared for alpha chains; this beta chain is a stray read, so its frequency means little. The chain recombines TRBV5-1 with TRBJ2-5, with a tentative D call TRBD2 (5 bases). V was clipped by 4 bases and J by 0 bases, with 13 bases between them. CDR3 length equals 15 residues. CDR1 is SGHRS, CDR2 YFSETQ, per germline. The CDR3 region is CASSPRSGNQETQYF. CDR3 bases: TGCGCCAGCAGCCCCAGGTCGGGGAACCAAGAGACCCAGTACTTC.